A selection of T cell receptor beta chains follows, all from one sample in a study of blood T cells in healthy people across ages. Using its own MiXCR run on the 5' RACE reads, TCRdb lists one record per CDR3 protein. The profile shows roughly 1.6 million distinct CDR3 sequences, about 31% of them singletons. Sequenced input: blood. The receptors derive from a woman aged 30 to 39 in good health. Both conserved end residues are trimmed from each CDR3. Each record gives: CDR3 protein, J gene, V gene.

AISEGAHNSPLH,TRBJ1-6,TRBV10-3
ASSLSYGGPDAQY,TRBJ2-3,TRBV7-2
ASSSTGYTEAF,TRBJ1-1,TRBV7-9
ASSANSGGSGYGYT,TRBJ1-2,TRBV5-1
ASSLAGRLNTEAF,TRBJ1-1,TRBV12-3/TRBV12-4
SIRSGDRYGYT,TRBJ1-2,TRBV29-1
ASSWGQGDTEAF,TRBJ1-1,TRBV5-1
ASREDRGNTIY,TRBJ1-3,TRBV9
ASSEGQGRSWYGYT,TRBJ1-2,TRBV9
ASSQASGRRGDNEQF,TRBJ2-1,TRBV4-1
SATLQAGYGYT,TRBJ1-2,TRBV20-1
ASSYSTRDQETQY,TRBJ2-5,TRBV6-6
ASSERGGFNTEAF,TRBJ1-1,TRBV2
SAATGNYGYT,TRBJ1-2,TRBV20-1
ASSLSFSSAESSYEQY,TRBJ2-7,TRBV11-1
SARGGTSREDTQY,TRBJ2-3,TRBV20-1
SAQTSDAGNTIY,TRBJ1-3,TRBV20-1
ASSQEGMNNSPLH,TRBJ1-6,TRBV4-1
ASRMGGSEETQY,TRBJ2-5,TRBV2
ASSKRTGKETQY,TRBJ2-5,TRBV27
ASSAWGVSYNEQF,TRBJ2-1,TRBV9
AGSQDGAGTLYGYT,TRBJ1-2,TRBV4-1
ASSPSRGRPAEQY,TRBJ2-7,TRBV7-8
SARARGSYEQY,TRBJ2-7,TRBV20-1
ASSVEFLIGPYGYT,TRBJ1-2,TRBV9
ASSSPRGLSYNEQF,TRBJ2-1,TRBV11-2
ASSLGQLTGELF,TRBJ2-2,TRBV4-1
ASSNRRRERYNEQF,TRBJ2-1,TRBV7-8
ASSYPGTGQVETQY,TRBJ2-5,TRBV6-6
ASSDPWDSPLH,TRBJ1-6,TRBV2
ASSLLKGHNEQF,TRBJ2-1,TRBV7-9
STPGQGTSGRYYNEQF,TRBJ2-1,TRBV20-1
AISESRGETQY,TRBJ2-5,TRBV10-3
ASSLATGGSNTGELF,TRBJ2-2,TRBV5-1
SAAGTDKNIQY,TRBJ2-4,TRBV20-1
ASSVTGAPTDTQY,TRBJ2-3,TRBV9
ASSLEGLAADTQY,TRBJ2-3,TRBV7-2
ASSLLGDNRATQY,TRBJ2-3,TRBV7-9
ASSLGRLTEQY,TRBJ2-7,TRBV27
ASSHGTGTSIYEQY,TRBJ2-7,TRBV4-1
ASSLHWGGSNEQF,TRBJ2-1,TRBV7-2
ASSHTGTDEQY,TRBJ2-7,TRBV4-1
ASSPNRVSYNEQF,TRBJ2-1,TRBV7-3
ASSYDTGYEQY,TRBJ2-7,TRBV6-2/TRBV6-3